Following are 29 T cell receptor beta chains from one sample sequenced in a study of OX40 agonist ivuxolimab in advanced cancers. Repertoires were generated with immunoSEQ multiplex PCR, while TCRdb's copy carries only in-frame clones and drops some. The sample carries 35,000 to 45,000 clones, roughly four fifths recorded once. This sample comprised CD4+ or CD8+ T cells sorted from blood, obtained in a trial of the OX40 agonist ivuxolimab. Source of these receptors: an adult with an advanced solid tumor such as melanoma, head and neck, liver or kidney cancer.

This clone was recorded a few times. J is TRBJ2-1 and V is TRBV30, with a tentative D call TRBD2 (5 bases). The CDR3 extends over 12 amino acids. In germline, CDR1 is GTSNPN, CDR2 SVGIG (reference sequence). The V gene lost 2 bases and the J gene lost 4 bases, with 6 bases spanning the gap. CDR3 DNA sequence: TGTGCCTGGAGTAGCGGATACAATGAGCAGTTCTTC. Encoded protein: CAWSSGYNEQFF.

The gene calls are TRBV7-6 and TRBJ2-7; TRBD2 is a possible D gene (7 bases). The CDR3 consists of 15 residues. Trimming took off 0 bases at V and 3 bases at J, with 12 bases between the two ends. CDR1 SGHVS and CDR2 FNYEAQ come from the germline V gene. The CDR3 region has the DNA TGTGCCAGCAGCTTAGCGGCAGGGGAGGGCTACGAGCAGTACTTC. Protein: CASSLAAGEGYEQYF.

This clone has just one count. This chain links TRBV4-3 with TRBJ2-5; 8 bases match TRBD2. The tail of the sequence fits TRBJ2-7 better, so the J call may be wrong. CDR3 length equals 15 residues. Per the germline V gene, CDR1 is LGHNA and CDR2 is YSLEER. The CDR3 bases are TGCGCCAGCAGCCCTCGGGGGGGGCCTTCCTACGAGCAGTACTTC. Translated: CASSPRGGPSYEQYF.

The rearrangement joins TRBV7-6 to TRBJ1-5, with no clear D. Per the germline V gene, CDR1 is SGHVS and CDR2 is FNYEAQ. With 5 bases removed from V and 10 bases from J, the gap between germline ends came to 15 bases. The CDR3 runs 13 residues. Written as DNA, the CDR3 is TGTGCCAGCAGCCAAGGGTTCTCCGGACCCCAGCATTTT. Translated: CASSQGFSGPQHF.

This sequence joins TRBV7-6 and TRBJ2-7; TRBD2 matches 9 bases. The CDR3 is 16 residues long. V trimming: 0 bases; J trimming: 3 bases; junction bases outside the gene matches: 6. Germline loops: CDR1 SGHVS, CDR2 FNYEAQ. The DNA of the CDR3 is TGTGCCAGCAGCTTAGCCTCTTTAGCGGGAGTCTACGAGCAGTACTTC. Protein sequence: CASSLASLAGVYEQYF.

The chain couples TRBV7-2 to TRBJ2-1; 7 bases fit TRBD1. This CDR3 contains 15 residues. Germline V gives CDR1 SGHTA, CDR2 FQGNSA. Trimming cost V 5 bases and J 4 bases; bases outside gene matches: 8. CDR3 sequence reads: CASSRMGDSYNEQFF. CDR3 DNA sequence: TGTGCCAGCAGCCGGATGGGGGACAGTTACAATGAGCAGTTCTTC.

J is TRBJ1-6 and V is TRBV19; D is perhaps TRBD1 (5 bases). Trimming left V 5 bases short and J 6 bases short, with 11 bases between. Germline CDR1 is LNHDA and CDR2 is SQIVND (reference sequence). This CDR3 has 14 amino acids. CDR3 nucleotide sequence: TGTGCCAGTAGTTTTGGGGGACTTAATTCACCCCTCCACTTT. Its protein product is CASSFGGLNSPLHF.

V usage is TRBV7-9 and J usage is TRBJ2-7; tentatively, D is TRBD1 or TRBD2 (6 bases each). Germline V gives CDR1 SEHNR, CDR2 FQNEAQ (reference sequence). The V end lost 5 bases, the J end lost 6 bases, and 20 bases lay between the germline ends. This CDR3 is built from 15 residues. The CDR3 loop is CASSPEQGGFFEQYF. DNA for the CDR3: TGTGCCAGCAGCCCTGAACAGGGAGGATTCTTCGAGCAGTACTTC.

There are a few counts of this clone. The chain employs TRBV4-3 and TRBJ1-2; no clear D gene. This CDR3 region has 15 residues. CDR1 is LGHNA and CDR2 is YSLEER in the germline V gene. The germline V and J ends were trimmed by 1 base and 7 bases, with 16 bases remaining between them. The CDR3 loop reads CASSQGHPATSGYTF. In DNA, the CDR3 is TGCGCCAGCAGCCAAGGACACCCGGCAACGAGTGGCTACACCTTC.

The chain carries TRBV10-3 and TRBJ2-1; 8 nucleotides match TRBD1. V lost 3 bases and J lost 0; bases outside the gene matches: 1. CDR3 length equals 15 residues. Germline CDR1 reads ENHRY; CDR2 reads SYGVKD. The chain's CDR3 is CAISDTGGSYNEQFF. In DNA, the CDR3 is TGTGCCATCAGTGACACAGGGGGCTCCTACAATGAGCAGTTCTTC.

The rearrangement links TRBV27 to TRBJ2-1, with D possibly being TRBD2 (6 bases). V shed 1 base and J shed 8 bases, with 24 bases lying between them. This CDR3 is built from 18 residues. CDR1 MNHEY and CDR2 SMNVEV come from the germline V gene (reference sequence). CDR3 bases: TGTGCCAGCAGTTTATGGCCGCGGCGCACCACTTGGGAGGATGAGCAGTTCTTC. This sequence encodes CASSLWPRRTTWEDEQFF.

The genes are TRBV25-1 and TRBJ1-5, with D possibly being TRBD1 (5 bases). The V gene lost 6 bases and the J gene lost 7 bases, with 10 bases spanning the gap. CDR3 length: 12 amino acids. Germline V lookup: CDR1 MGHDK, CDR2 SYGVNS. The CDR3 DNA reads as TGTGCCAGCAGGGGACGGGGACAGCCCCAGCATTTT. It is translated as CASRGRGQPQHF.

Remarks on this clone: At one end the junction does not follow the germline gene, possibly because of a read error. This chain uses TRBV7-6 with TRBJ2-3; 7 nucleotides align to TRBD2. The CDR3 totals 13 residues. The germline CDR1 and CDR2 sequences are SGHVS and FNYEAQ. CDR3 sequence (DNA): TGTGCCAGCAGCCTAGCGGCCAGCGATACGCAGTATTTT. Amino acid sequence: CASSLAASDTQYF.

This clone occurred a few times. The chain carries TRBV7-9 and TRBJ2-7; a possible D gene is TRBD1 (5 bases). With 7 bases removed from V and 4 bases from J, the gap between germline ends came to 8 bases. The CDR3 runs to 11 residues. The V gene's germline CDR1 is SEHNR and CDR2 FQNEAQ (reference sequence). The CDR3 coding sequence is TGTGCCAGCACTCAGGGTTACGAGCAGTACTTC. Translating it yields CASTQGYEQYF.

The gene calls are TRBV27 and TRBJ1-1; D is undetermined. The CDR3 has 13 amino acids. From germline, CDR1 is MNHEY and CDR2 SMNVEV (reference sequence). Trimming took 3 bases from V and 8 from J, leaving 13 bases between them. DNA for the CDR3: TGTGCCAGCAGTTTCCGGGAATCGGGGGAAGCTTTCTTT. Amino acid sequence: CASSFRESGEAFF.

The chain recombines TRBV19 with TRBJ1-2, with TRBD1 matching over 10 bases. The CDR3 sequence is 14 residues long. V was pared by 7 bases and J by 4 bases, with 6 bases of the junction left unmatched. From germline, CDR1 is LNHDA and CDR2 SQIVND (reference sequence). CDR3 coding DNA: TGTGCCAGTATAAAGACAGGGGGCGGCTATGGCTACACCTTC. Protein: CASIKTGGGYGYTF.

The chain uses TRBV9 and TRBJ2-7; 10 bases are a match to TRBD1. With V trimmed by 0 bases and J by 4 bases, 7 bases remained unmatched. Germline CDR1 is SGDLS and CDR2 is YYNGEE. This CDR3 is built from 16 residues. The CDR3 spells CASSVGVGTGVYEQYF. The CDR3 DNA sequence: TGTGCCAGCAGCGTAGGGGTCGGGACAGGGGTATACGAGCAGTACTTC.

This chain links TRBV10-3 with TRBJ2-1, with D uncertain. The CDR3 contains 14 residues. V lost 7 bases to trimming and J lost 0 bases, with 10 bases between them. Looked up from germline, CDR1 is ENHRY and CDR2 is SYGVKD. The CDR3 sequence: CAINLGGSYNEQFF. In DNA, the CDR3 is TGTGCCATCAATCTGGGCGGCTCCTACAATGAGCAGTTCTTC.

This sequence joins TRBV27 and TRBJ2-5; D remains ambiguous. The DNA end is a closer match to TRBJ2-7, so the J assignment may be wrong. This CDR3 is built from 15 residues. Germline CDR1 is MNHEY and CDR2 is SMNVEV (reference sequence). The DNA for the CDR3 is TGTGCCAGCAGTCCGTGGACCCAATCACCCTACGAGCAGTACTTC. The encoded protein is CASSPWTQSPYEQYF.

The chain couples TRBV7-9 to TRBJ2-1; unclear D gene. The CDR3 covers 11 residues. Between the trimmed V and J ends, which lost 3 bases and 8 bases, there was a span of 5 bases. The germline V gene encodes CDR1 SEHNR and CDR2 FQNEAQ (reference sequence). The CDR3 sequence is CASSLSYEQFF. In DNA, the CDR3 is TGTGCCAGCAGCTTGTCGTATGAGCAGTTCTTC.

The chain uses TRBV19 and TRBJ1-1; 9 bases are a match to TRBD1. The CDR3 loop spans 17 amino acids. Germline CDR1 is LNHDA and CDR2 is SQIVND (reference sequence). The V gene end was trimmed by 5 bases and the J gene end by 0 bases; junction bases not matched to a gene: 10. CDR3: CASSYTGGVRMNTEAFF. The CDR3 DNA reads as TGTGCCAGTAGTTATACAGGGGGCGTCCGCATGAACACTGAAGCTTTCTTT.

Turning to this clone: The sample holds other DNA sequences that translate to the same CDR3. The rearrangement joins TRBV5-6 to TRBJ1-1; D is uncertain. CDR1 and CDR2 from the germline V gene are SGHDT and YYEEEE. The V end was cut by 0 bases, the J end by 4 bases, with 7 bases between. The CDR3 sequence is 13 residues long. The CDR3 protein is CASSLAGFTEAFF. As DNA, the CDR3 is TGTGCCAGCAGCTTGGCTGGGTTCACTGAAGCTTTCTTT.

The CDR3 nucleotides are TGTGCCAGCAGTTTAGTAGGTCATAGCAATCAGCCCCAGCATTTT. Its protein product is CASSLVGHSNQPQHF. V gene TRBV28 combines with J gene TRBJ1-5; D gene ambiguous. The CDR3 spans 15 residues. CDR1 and CDR2 (germline): MDHEN, SYDVKM. V shed 2 bases and J shed 0 bases, with 8 bases lying between them.

This CDR3 reads CASSQGQAISYNEQFF. The CDR3 coding sequence is TGCGCCAGCAGCCAAGGCCAAGCGATCTCCTACAATGAGCAGTTCTTC. The V and J genes are TRBV4-1 and TRBJ2-1; D gene unclear. This CDR3 spans 16 amino acids. Germline-derived CDR1 and CDR2 are MGHRA and YSYEKL. V dropped 1 base and J dropped 0 bases, with 10 bases sitting between them.

Concerning this clone itself: The same CDR3 can be traced to other DNA sequences in this sample. The gene calls are TRBV27 and TRBJ2-5, with D possibly matching TRBD1 (6 bases). The assigned J gene may be wrong: the sequence end matches TRBJ2-7 better. The CDR3 covers 13 residues. The V gene's germline CDR1 is MNHEY and CDR2 SMNVEV (reference sequence). The DNA for the CDR3 is TGTGCCAGCAGTTTAAGACAGGACTACGAGCAGTACTTC. It codes for CASSLRQDYEQYF.

The chain employs TRBV19 and TRBJ2-1; D is possibly TRBD1 or TRBD2 (5 bases each). V lost 5 bases to trimming and J lost 6 bases, with 17 bases between them. Per germline, CDR1 LNHDA and CDR2 SQIVND (reference sequence). CDR3 size: 15 residues. DNA of the CDR3: TGTGCCAGTAGTGGGACGAGGCTAAGTGGCAATGAGCAGTTCTTC. Its protein product is CASSGTRLSGNEQFF.

V gene TRBV7-9 combines with J gene TRBJ2-1; D is ambiguous. This CDR3 spans 13 amino acids. Germline assignment: CDR1 SEHNR and CDR2 FQNEAQ (reference sequence). The V end was cut by 1 base, the J end by 8 bases, with 9 bases between. The CDR3 region is CASSLVPGDEQFF. The CDR3 DNA sequence: TGTGCCAGCAGCTTAGTGCCGGGTGATGAGCAGTTCTTC.

This clone was seen only once. The chain uses TRBV25-1 and TRBJ2-3, with D unresolved. The length of the CDR3 is 15 residues. Trimming stripped 4 bases from V and 2 bases from J, with 13 bases between. Germline V gene data show CDR1 as MGHDK and CDR2 as SYGVNS. The CDR3 loop is CASSAIGISTDTQYF. CDR3 nucleotides: TGTGCCAGCAGTGCGATTGGTATCTCCACAGATACGCAGTATTTT.

The chain has TRBV5-1 and TRBJ1-6; 8 nucleotides match TRBD1. The length of the CDR3 is 14 residues. Germline assignment: CDR1 SGHRS and CDR2 YFSETQ. V gave up 4 bases and J gave up 10 bases; unmatched junction bases: 7. The CDR3 DNA sequence: TGCGCCAGCAGCCAGACAGGGGAAGGCTCACCCCTCCACTTT. It encodes CASSQTGEGSPLHF.